This T cell receptor (beta chain) was sequenced for a study of T cell responses to AZD1222 COVID-19 vaccine. Trimming shortened V by 3 bases and J by 1 base, and 19 bases separated the two germline ends. Germline CDR1 reads MNHEY; CDR2 reads SMNVEV (reference sequence). The CDR3 runs to 17 residues. Here immunoSEQ multiplex PCR was the method, and the copy in TCRdb shows in-frame clones only, minus some. Of some 120,000 clones listed, around 94% are singletons. The genes are TRBV27 and TRBJ2-7, with D uncertain. Specimen: peripheral blood, collected 28 days after the second AZD1222 dose. The sequence was obtained from an adult who received the AZD1222 COVID-19 vaccine. The CDR3 coding sequence is TGTGCCAGCAGTTTCAACGTCGCTCCCGGTTCATCCTACGAGCAGTACTTC. Encoded protein: CASSFNVAPGSSYEQYF.